This TCR beta chain was sequenced in a study of blood T cell repertoires in COVID-19. Study summary: The United States, Italy and Spain supplied acute and convalescent COVID-19 samples. Sample material is recorded as cDNA or gDNA derived from T cells, B-cell-depleted T cells, or PBMCs.

Germline lookup yields CDR1 SGDLS and CDR2 YYNGEE. This CDR3 is 18 amino acids long. V lost 0 bases to trimming and J lost 2 bases; unmatched junction nucleotides: 13. Per the original data handling: Nucleated cell counts were estimated from reference gene primer amplification. Clones were sequenced by immunoSEQ multiplex PCR, and TCRdb holds only the in-frame ones, with some missing. That table supplies the V and J calls and clone size; D and trimming were determined from the DNA. Of about 58,000 clones in the sample, more than 70% were seen once. This clonotype originated in a man aged 35 to 55 with active COVID-19. The sample comprised peripheral blood. J is TRBJ1-2 and V is TRBV9; 7 bases map to TRBD1. CDR3 residues: CASSVEGTDPSGNYGYTF. CDR3 bases: TGTGCCAGCAGCGTAGAGGGGACAGACCCATCCGGGAACTATGGCTACACCTTC.